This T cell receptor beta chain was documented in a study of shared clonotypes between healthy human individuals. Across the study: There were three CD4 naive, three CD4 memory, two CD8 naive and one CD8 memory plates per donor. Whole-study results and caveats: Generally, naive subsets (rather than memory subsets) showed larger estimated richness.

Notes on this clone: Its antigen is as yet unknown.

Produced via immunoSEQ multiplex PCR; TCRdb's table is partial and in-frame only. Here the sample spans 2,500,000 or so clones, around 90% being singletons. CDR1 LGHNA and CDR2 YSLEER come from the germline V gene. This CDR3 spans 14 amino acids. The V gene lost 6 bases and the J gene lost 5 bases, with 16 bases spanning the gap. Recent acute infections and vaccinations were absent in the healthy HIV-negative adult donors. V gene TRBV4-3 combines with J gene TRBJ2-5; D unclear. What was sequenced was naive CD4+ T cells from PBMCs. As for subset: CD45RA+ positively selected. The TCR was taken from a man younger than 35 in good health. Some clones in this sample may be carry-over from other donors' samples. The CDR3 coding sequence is TGCGCCAGCAGTATAGAGGTCAGTGCGGAGACCCAGTACTTC. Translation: CASSIEVSAETQYF.